The present entry profiles one TCR beta chain with its context. These data are taken from a study of blood T cell repertoires in COVID-19. Study processing details: Nucleated cell counts were estimated from reference gene primer amplification. Using immunoSEQ multiplex PCR, the repertoire was profiled, and TCRdb retains in-frame clones only, with some absent. For V, J and clone size, that table is used; D and trimming come from the DNA. The sample includes some 300,000 clones, roughly 90% of them seen just once. Cohorts were assigned according to the clinical history that participants reported. Germline V gene data show CDR1 as SGHRS and CDR2 as YFSETQ. The ends were cut back, 6 bases at V and 3 bases at J, with 10 bases in the middle. This CDR3 is built from 12 residues.

This TCR came from a woman aged 25 to 39 who had recovered from COVID-19. Specimen: PBMCs or T cells enriched from blood (not recorded which). The V and J genes are TRBV5-1 and TRBJ2-7; D may be TRBD1 (6 bases). CDR3 residues: CASKQGRYEQYF. Here the CDR3 DNA reads TGCGCCAGCAAACAGGGCCGCTACGAGCAGTACTTC. Complete variable domain (other parts from reference TRBV5-1 and TRBJ2-7): KAGVTQTPRYLIKTRGQQVTLSCSPISGHRSVSWYQQTPGQGLQFLFEYFSETQRNKGNFPGRFSGRQFSNSRSEMNVSTLELGDSALYLCASKQGRYEQYFGPGTRLTVT.